Shown below are 17 T cell receptor beta chains from a single sample sequenced in a study of low-dose radiotherapy and immunotherapy resistance in tumors. Primers targeting TRAV and TRBV primed first-strand cDNA, covering alpha and beta chains. Over roughly 19 PCR cycles, TCRs were amplified from a constant-region primer and V-primer adapter. From the reads, TCRdb called clonotypes with MiXCR, one entry per CDR3 protein. The table lists 45,000 to 75,000 distinct CDR3 sequences, around 27% of them singletons, with 5.7% in the top ten. Documented time point: before trial treatment. The specimen was PBMCs, collected before treatment. The receptors derive from a male donor with prostate cancer.

This clonotype was seen at least ten times. The chain employs TRBV30 and TRBJ1-2; the match to TRBD1 covers 7 bases. CDR3 length: 16 amino acids. After removal of 4 bases from V and 4 bases from J, the junction contained 15 bases not matched to a gene. The V gene's germline CDR1 is GTSNPN and CDR2 SVGIG (reference sequence). The CDR3 bases are TGTGCCTGGACCGATCCCGGGACCCAGGGGGGCTATGGCTACACCTTC. This gives the protein CAWTDPGTQGGYGYTF.

This clonotype was detected ten times or more. V usage is TRBV6-1 and J usage is TRBJ2-1; 10 bases are a match to TRBD2. Germline V lookup: CDR1 MNHNS, CDR2 SASEGT. The CDR3 consists of 17 residues. V lost 8 bases to trimming and J lost 1 base; unmatched junction nucleotides: 11. The CDR3 DNA is TGTGCCAGCGGGGGGAGCGGGAGGGCCGGGTCCTACAATGAGCAGTTCTTC. Translating gives CASGGSGRAGSYNEQFF.

This clonotype was observed a handful of times. The J gene is TRBJ2-3, the V gene TRBV6-2 or TRBV6-3, with D tentatively TRBD2 (5 bases). V was trimmed by 6 bases and J by 1 base, leaving 14 bases between them. The V gene's germline CDR1 is MNHEY and CDR2 SVGEGT. CDR3 length: 15 amino acids. The CDR3 loop is CASRTRAAGTDTQYF. As DNA, the CDR3 is TGTGCCAGCAGAACGCGGGCCGCGGGCACAGATACGCAGTATTTT.

This clonotype appeared a few times. This rearrangement joins TRBV27 to TRBJ2-7; TRBD2 is a possible D gene (6 bases). CDR1 is MNHEY and CDR2 is SMNVEV in the germline V gene (reference sequence). The CDR3 is made up of 14 amino acids. Between the trimmed V and J ends, which lost 6 bases and 4 bases, there was a span of 16 bases. In DNA form, the CDR3 reads TGTGCCAGCAGCAGGCGGGGCATAAGGTACGAGCAGTACTTC. Translation gives CASSRRGIRYEQYF.

This chain uses TRBV14 with TRBJ2-1; no reliable D call. Germline CDR1 reads SGHDN; CDR2 reads FVKESK. The CDR3 is 16 amino acids. The V and J ends lost 0 bases and 3 bases respectively, with 12 bases between them. CDR3 sequence (DNA): TGTGCCAGCAGCCAAGATAGAGTTGGGCTCTACAATGAGCAGTTCTTC. It translates to CASSQDRVGLYNEQFF. Supplemented by reference TRBV14 and TRBJ2-1, the full variable domain reads EAGVTQFPSHSVIEKGQTVTLRCDPISGHDNLYWYRRVMGKEIKFLLHFVKESKQDESGMPNNRFLAERTGGTYSTLKVQPAELEDSGVYFCASSQDRVGLYNEQFFGPGTRLTVL.

This clonotype appeared many times. This chain joins TRBV21-1 and TRBJ2-3; the table calls TRBD1, which could not be checked here. TRBV21-1 is a pseudogene segment. The CDR3 length is 16 residues. The CDR3 reads CASTKRPGQSTDTQYF. The CDR3 coding sequence is TGTGCCAGCACCAAAAGGCCGGGACAGTCCACAGATACGCAGTATTTT.

The table lists this clonotype with many counts. The rearrangement links TRBV5-6 to TRBJ2-7, with D unresolved. CDR1 is SGHDT and CDR2 is YYEEEE in the germline V gene. The CDR3 loop spans 12 amino acids. V lost 4 bases and J lost 2, with 7 bases in between. Here the CDR3 reads CASSLDTYEQYF. CDR3 sequence (DNA): TGTGCCAGCAGCCTCGACACCTACGAGCAGTACTTC.

This clonotype has a handful of counts. The rearrangement uses TRBV5-1 and TRBJ2-7, with TRBD1 matching over 11 bases. CDR1 SGHRS and CDR2 YFSETQ come from the germline V gene. CDR3 length: 16 residues. V gave up 4 bases and J gave up 3 bases; unmatched junction bases: 9. CDR3 sequence: CASSPTGTGGFYEQYF. CDR3 in DNA: TGCGCCAGCAGCCCTACCGGGACAGGGGGGTTCTACGAGCAGTACTTC.

Notes on this clonotype: This is likely an artifact of a read error, given a far larger clone one base away. V is TRBV28 and J is TRBJ2-5, with TRBD2 matching 7 bases. Germline trimming cut 10 bases from V and 11 bases from J; bases unmatched to any gene: 25. Germline CDR1 and CDR2: MDHEN and SYDVKM. The CDR3 length is 16 residues. The CDR3 here is CATAARTSGIGNEQYF. The CDR3 nucleotides read TGTGCCACAGCCGCTAGGACCAGCGGGATAGGCAATGAGCAGTACTTC.

There are many counts of this clonotype. V usage is TRBV2 and J usage is TRBJ1-2, with 7 bases aligning to TRBD1. V shed 10 bases, J shed 2 bases, and the junction held 10 bases outside the gene matches. CDR1 and CDR2 (germline): SNHLY, FYNNEI. This CDR3 has 14 residues. The chain's CDR3 is CAIAGTALNYGYTF. The DNA for the CDR3 is TGTGCCATAGCCGGGACAGCCTTAAACTATGGCTACACCTTC.

This clonotype has only a few counts. The V call is TRBV7-9, the J call TRBJ2-3, with D tentatively TRBD1 (6 bases). The germline V and J ends were trimmed by 1 base and 4 bases, with 6 bases remaining between them. Germline V gene lookup returns CDR1 SEHNR and CDR2 FQNEAQ (reference sequence). The CDR3 runs 13 residues. DNA of the CDR3: TGTGCCAGCAGCTTAGGGGGGCCAGATACGCAGTATTTT. It is translated as CASSLGGPDTQYF.

This chain links TRBV11-1 with TRBJ1-1; unclear D gene. Germline V gene lookup returns CDR1 SGHAT and CDR2 FQDESV (reference sequence). The CDR3 runs to 13 residues. V lost 5 bases and J lost 6, with 13 bases in between. The CDR3 region has the DNA TGTGCCAGCAGCCGCCGGGTCTACTCTGAAGCTTTCTTT. Translation: CASSRRVYSEAFF.

This clonotype was seen at least ten times. The chain has TRBV2 and TRBJ2-3; 9 positions agree with TRBD2. The CDR3 contains 17 residues. The ends lost 2 bases at V and 4 bases at J; junction bases unmatched: 10. In germline, CDR1 is SNHLY, CDR2 FYNNEI. The CDR3: CASSERGAGGVADTQYF. The CDR3 region has the DNA TGTGCCAGCAGTGAACGGGGAGCGGGAGGCGTAGCAGATACGCAGTATTTT.

This clonotype was observed a single time. This chain uses TRBV27 with TRBJ2-7; 8 bases match TRBD1. The V segment lost 5 bases and the J segment 6 bases; nucleotides outside the gene matches: 3. This CDR3 has 12 amino acids. The germline V gene has CDR1 MNHEY and CDR2 SMNVEV (reference sequence). CDR3 protein: CASSRQGSEQYF. CDR3 DNA sequence: TGTGCCAGCAGTAGACAGGGGTCCGAGCAGTACTTC.

In its sample, this clonotype ranks as medium-sized. The rearrangement uses TRBV3-1 and TRBJ2-2, with TRBD2 matching over 8 bases. The CDR3 is made up of 16 amino acids. Germline values: CDR1 LGHDT, CDR2 YNNKEL (reference sequence). After removal of 0 bases from V and 7 bases from J, the junction contained 7 bases not matched to a gene. The CDR3 DNA follows: TGTGCCAGCAGCCAAGATGGAGCGGGGGCTGGCGGGGAGCTGTTTTTT. The encoded protein is CASSQDGAGAGGELFF.

This clonotype was detected ten times or more. The chain joins TRBV5-6 to TRBJ2-1; 8 positions match TRBD2. V gave up 0 bases and J gave up 6 bases; unmatched junction bases: 5. CDR1 and CDR2 from the germline V gene are SGHDT and YYEEEE. The CDR3 length is 15 residues. The CDR3 protein is CASSLALAASNEQFF. As DNA, the CDR3 is TGTGCCAGCAGCTTGGCACTAGCGGCCAGCAATGAGCAGTTCTTC. The variable domain in full, completed from reference TRBV5-6 and TRBJ2-1, reads DAGVTQSPTHLIKTRGQQVTLRCSPKSGHDTVSWYQQALGQGPQFIFQYYEEEERQRGNFPDRFSGHQFPNYSSELNVNALLLGDSALYLCASSLALAASNEQFFGPGTRLTVL.

A note on this clonotype: This probably arose from a read error, given a far larger clone one base away. The chain is built from TRBV5-1 and TRBJ2-3, with D perhaps matching TRBD1 (6 bases). V shed 4 bases and J shed 3 bases, with 15 bases lying between them. The CDR3 has 15 amino acids. Germline assignment: CDR1 SGHRS and CDR2 YFSETQ. This chain's CDR3 is CASSQPTGQTDTQYF. CDR3 DNA sequence: TGCGCCAGCAGCCAACCGACCGGACAGACAGATACGCAGTATTTT. Based on the CDR3 plus reference TRBV5-1 and TRBJ2-3, the full variable domain is KAGVTQTPRYLIKTRGQQVTLSCSPISGHRSVSWYQQTPGQGLQFLFEYFSETQRNKGNFPGRFSGRQFSNSRSEMNVSTLELGDSALYLCASSQPTGQTDTQYFGPGTRLTVL.